The 19 T cell receptor beta chains given below trace back to one sample, sequenced in a study of blood T cell repertoires in COVID-19. Repertoires were generated with immunoSEQ multiplex PCR, while TCRdb's copy carries only in-frame clones and drops some. The sample lists about 140,000 clones; about 80% were seen once. The sequencing sample was made of peripheral blood. Receptors originate from a woman aged 55-70 years with acute or convalescent COVID-19.

V usage is TRBV7-3 and J usage is TRBJ2-7; 9 positions agree with TRBD1. Germline assignment: CDR1 SGHTA and CDR2 FQGTGA. The CDR3 loop spans 14 amino acids. The V gene end was trimmed by 5 bases and the J gene end by 5 bases; junction bases not matched to a gene: 7. In DNA, the CDR3 is TGTGCCAGCAGCGTTACAGGGGGCCGCGACGAGCAGTACTTC. It codes for CASSVTGGRDEQYF.

Regarding this clone: Within the sample, other DNA sequences also encode this same CDR3. The V gene is TRBV12-3 or TRBV12-4, the J gene TRBJ1-2; D gene uncertain. The CDR3 is 12 amino acids. The V end was cut by 1 base, the J end by 8 bases, with 8 bases between. The CDR3 region has the DNA TGTGCCAGCAGTTTAGGAGGGCTCGGCTACACCTTC. Translation: CASSLGGLGYTF.

This chain uses TRBV6-5 with TRBJ2-1; D call uncertain. V was clipped by 0 bases and J by 2 bases, with 8 bases between them. This CDR3 is built from 15 residues. Germline loops: CDR1 MNHEY, CDR2 SVGAGI. In DNA form, the CDR3 reads TGTGCCAGCAGTTACTCGGCGGAAACCTACAATGAGCAGTTCTTC. Translated: CASSYSAETYNEQFF.

The V call is TRBV11-3, the J call TRBJ2-5, with D unclear. The V gene lost 6 bases and the J gene lost 0 bases, with 11 bases spanning the gap. This CDR3 contains 14 residues. Germline V gene sequence: CDR1 SGHNT, CDR2 YENEEA. CDR3 loop: CASRQYLDQETQYF. In DNA form, the CDR3 reads TGTGCCAGCAGGCAGTACCTCGACCAAGAGACCCAGTACTTC.

This clone appeared once. The chain links TRBV15 to TRBJ2-2; TRBD1 matches 8 bases. Germline CDR1 and CDR2: LNHNV and YYDKDF (reference sequence). The CDR3 runs 15 residues. Losses at the gene ends were 1 base for V and 5 bases for J; bases not matched to a gene: 3. The CDR3 is CATSRAGGITGELFF. The CDR3 DNA reads TGTGCCACCAGCAGAGCAGGGGGCATTACCGGGGAGCTGTTTTTT.

This clone was found once. The CDR3 DNA follows: TGTGCCAGCAGCTTGGTTCGGACTAGCGGGAGCCAAGAGACCCAGTACTTC. Its translation is CASSLVRTSGSQETQYF. This chain connects TRBV5-6 to TRBJ2-5; 13 positions match TRBD2. V gave up 0 bases and J gave up 1 base; unmatched junction bases: 3. The V gene's germline CDR1 is SGHDT and CDR2 YYEEEE. This CDR3 comprises 17 residues.

The chain uses TRBV7-9 and TRBJ1-2, with D possibly TRBD1 on 5 matching bases. Trimming took 1 base from V and 8 from J, leaving 11 bases between them. This CDR3 contains 13 residues. The germline V gene encodes CDR1 SEHNR and CDR2 FQNEAQ (reference sequence). The CDR3 DNA follows: TGTGCCAGCAGCTTAGGGTCAGGGAACGGCTACACCTTC. Protein: CASSLGSGNGYTF.

This chain links TRBV27 with TRBJ1-4; weak D call: TRBD1 (5 bases). Germline V gene lookup returns CDR1 MNHEY and CDR2 SMNVEV (reference sequence). The CDR3 runs 15 residues. With 5 bases removed from V and 3 bases from J, the gap between germline ends came to 13 bases. The CDR3 nucleotides read TGTGCCAGCAGTCCAAACAGGTTACCTAATGAAAAACTGTTTTTT. Translating gives CASSPNRLPNEKLFF. Filled out from reference TRBV27 and TRBJ1-4, the complete variable domain reads EAQVTQNPRYLITVTGKKLTVTCSQNMNHEYMSWYRQDPGLGLRQIYYSMNVEVTDKGDVPEGYKVSRKEKRNFPLILESPSPNQTSLYFCASSPNRLPNEKLFFGSGTQLSVL.

This chain uses TRBV7-9 with TRBJ1-5; D unclear. This CDR3 comprises 14 residues. Germline CDR1 SEHNR, CDR2 FQNEAQ (reference sequence). V was clipped by 1 base and J by 4 bases, with 8 bases between them. CDR3 sequence (DNA): TGTGCCAGCAGCTTAGAAACAGAGAATCAGCCCCAGCATTTT. It is translated as CASSLETENQPQHF.

V gene TRBV4-1 combines with J gene TRBJ2-3, with D unclear. Trimming took off 2 bases at V and 0 bases at J, with 9 bases between the two ends. The CDR3 contains 15 residues. CDR1 is MGHRA and CDR2 is YSYEKL in the germline V gene. Here the CDR3 reads CASSQLKLSTDTQYF. The DNA of the CDR3 is TGCGCCAGCAGCCAACTGAAACTGAGCACAGATACGCAGTATTTT.

CDR3 loop: CAWSPPGGTIYF. CDR3 nucleotides: TGTGCCTGGAGTCCCCCAGGGGGCACCATATATTTT. This chain connects TRBV30 to TRBJ1-3; 7 bases are a match to TRBD1. CDR1 is GTSNPN and CDR2 is SVGIG in the germline V gene (reference sequence). The CDR3 has 12 residues. With 2 bases clipped from V and 9 bases from J, the junction kept 4 bases outside the gene matches. Drawing the rest from reference TRBV30 and TRBJ1-3, the complete variable domain is SQTIHQWPATLVQPVGSPLSLECTVEGTSNPNLYWYRQAAGRGLQLLFYSVGIGQISSEVPQNLSASRPQDRQFILSSKKLLLSDSGFYLCAWSPPGGTIYFGEGSWLTVV.

The chain is built from TRBV25-1 and TRBJ1-2, with no clear D. Germline V gene data show CDR1 as MGHDK and CDR2 as SYGVNS. The CDR3 is made up of 11 amino acids. The V and J ends lost 5 bases and 5 bases respectively, with 6 bases between them. This CDR3 is CASSRGYGYTF. CDR3 DNA sequence: TGTGCCAGCAGTAGAGGGTATGGCTACACCTTC.

The J gene is TRBJ1-5, the V gene TRBV2, with 7 positions matching TRBD1. CDR3 length equals 15 residues. V was pared by 2 bases and J by 0 bases, with 1 base of the junction left unmatched. Looked up from germline, CDR1 is SNHLY and CDR2 is FYNNEI. The CDR3 region is CASSEQGDSNQPQHF. DNA for the CDR3: TGTGCCAGCAGTGAACAGGGGGATAGCAATCAGCCCCAGCATTTT.

This chain uses TRBV28 with TRBJ2-2; a weak D match, TRBD1 (6 bases). Trimming cost V 6 bases and J 3 bases, with 14 bases left between them. This CDR3 region has 15 residues. Germline CDR1 and CDR2: MDHEN and SYDVKM. For the CDR3, the DNA is TGTGCCAGCAGACGAGGACAGACGGACACCGGGGAGCTGTTTTTT. Residues: CASRRGQTDTGELFF.

Only a few counts were recorded for this clone. The chain uses TRBV12-3 or TRBV12-4 and TRBJ2-7; D remains unclear. This CDR3 has 11 residues. V was clipped by 3 bases and J by 3 bases, with 3 bases between them. The CDR3 here is CASSFRYEQYF. DNA for the CDR3: TGTGCCAGCAGTTTTCGCTACGAGCAGTACTTC.

The rearrangement uses TRBV5-1 and TRBJ2-2, with D possibly matching TRBD1 (6 bases). CDR3 size: 12 residues. CDR1 SGHRS and CDR2 YFSETQ come from the germline V gene. The germline V and J ends were trimmed by 3 bases and 6 bases, with 6 bases remaining between them. The CDR3, as DNA: TGCGCCAGCAGCTCAGGGGCCGGGGAGCTGTTTTTT. Residues: CASSSGAGELFF.

The DNA for the CDR3 is TGTGCCAGTAGCGCACCGGGACTTACGAACACCGGGGAGCTGTTTTTT. This codes for CASSAPGLTNTGELFF. This rearrangement joins TRBV19 to TRBJ2-2, with a tentative D call TRBD2 (6 bases). Germline V gene lookup returns CDR1 LNHDA and CDR2 SQIVND (reference sequence). The CDR3 contains 16 residues. Trimming pared 6 bases from V and 0 bases from J, leaving 14 bases between.

This clone was detected only once. The genes are TRBV24-1 and TRBJ2-1; 7 bases align to TRBD1. With 0 bases clipped from V and 8 bases from J, the junction kept 0 bases outside the gene matches. The CDR3 has 13 amino acids. The germline V gene encodes CDR1 KGHDR and CDR2 SFDVKD. CDR3 coding DNA: TGTGCCACCAGTGATTTGAGGGGGCATGAGCAGTTCTTC. It translates to CATSDLRGHEQFF.

The chain joins TRBV27 to TRBJ2-7, with 10 bases lining up with TRBD1. Unmatched junction bases numbered 13, after V lost 5 bases and J lost 9 bases. The CDR3 consists of 15 residues. Germline V gene data show CDR1 as MNHEY and CDR2 as SMNVEV (reference sequence). The CDR3 DNA is TGTGCCAGCAGTCTCCGACAGGGGGCGGTAGAGGGGCAGTACTTC. The encoded protein is CASSLRQGAVEGQYF.